Included here is one T cell receptor beta chain sequence, with context. This specimen comes from a study of shared clonotypes between healthy human individuals. TCRdb keeps only in-frame clones here, not all; method: immunoSEQ multiplex PCR. This table has about 340,000 clones, less than 85% appearing once. V dropped 0 bases and J dropped 8; count of bases not matched to a gene: 11. CDR1 SGDLS and CDR2 YYNGEE come from the germline V gene. The CDR3 spans 17 residues. The sequenced material came from memory CD4+ T cells sorted from blood. Subset defined: CD45RA-negative fraction. The chain couples TRBV9 to TRBJ2-1; 10 nucleotides align to TRBD1. This clonotype originated in a man aged 25-45 years in good health. The CDR3 nucleotides are TGTGCCAGCAGCGTAGAGGCGGGACAGGGGATCTGGGATGAGCAGTTCTTC. This encodes CASSVEAGQGIWDEQFF.